These 29 T cell receptor beta chains were all obtained from the same sample, sequenced in a study of graft-versus-host responses after intestinal transplantation. Profiling relied on immunoSEQ multiplex PCR, and the TCRdb table lists in-frame clones only, not all of them. Here the sample spans some 97,000 clones, roughly 87% being singletons. The antigens for these receptors are not known. The sample was unstimulated CD4+ T cells sorted from spleen or lymph node cells, taken before transplant. The receptor set was obtained from a human donor who was the organ donor for an intestinal transplant.

This chain joins TRBV11-3 and TRBJ1-2; D may be TRBD1 (6 bases). Germline-derived CDR1 and CDR2 are SGHNT and YENEEA. The V gene lost 5 bases and the J gene lost 3 bases, with 19 bases spanning the gap. This CDR3 contains 16 residues. CDR3 sequence: CASSPKECHRDYGYTF. The CDR3 nucleotides are TGTGCCAGCAGCCCTAAGGAATGTCACAGGGACTATGGCTACACCTTC. The variable domain in full, completed from reference TRBV11-3 and TRBJ1-2, reads EAGVVQSPRYKIIEKKQPVAFWCNPISGHNTLYWYLQNLGQGPELLIRYENEEAVDDSQLPKDRFSAERLKGVDSTLKIQPAELGDSAVYLCASSPKECHRDYGYTFGSGTRLTVV.

The DNA for the CDR3 is TGTGCCAGCAGCTTGGGCGAGGGCCGACGGTTTGGGGCCAACGTCCTGACTTTC. Its translation: CASSLGEGRRFGANVLTF. The genes are TRBV7-2 and TRBJ2-6, with a weak D call TRBD2 (5 bases). The CDR3 has 18 amino acids. Trimming took 3 bases from V and 3 from J, leaving 18 bases between them. Germline CDR1 and CDR2: SGHTA and FQGNSA. Combining the CDR3 with reference TRBV7-2 and TRBJ2-6 gives the whole variable domain GAGVSQSPSNKVTEKGKDVELRCDPISGHTALYWYRQSLGQGLEFLIYFQGNSAPDKSGLPSDRFSAERTGGSVSTLTIQRTQQEDSAVYLCASSLGEGRRFGANVLTFGAGSRLTVL.

J is TRBJ2-3 and V is TRBV6-6; 11 bases are shared with TRBD2. This CDR3 has 14 residues. The germline CDR1 and CDR2 sequences are MNHNY and SVGAGI (reference sequence). V was pared by 5 bases and J by 7 bases, with 5 bases of the junction left unmatched. CDR3 DNA: TGTGCCAGCAGTCTAGCGGGGGGCGGGAATACGCAGTATTTT. Translating gives CASSLAGGGNTQYF.

V is TRBV5-5 and J is TRBJ2-7, with TRBD1 matching 10 bases. Germline trimming cut 4 bases from V and 4 bases from J; bases unmatched to any gene: 5. This CDR3 contains 14 residues. Germline V gene sequence: CDR1 SGHKS, CDR2 YYEKEE (reference sequence). The CDR3 DNA reads as TGTGCCAGCAGCCTGACAGGGGGCTATTACGAGCAGTACTTC. This encodes CASSLTGGYYEQYF.

This clone has only one observation. The CDR3 loop is CAWVSSTEAFF. The CDR3, as DNA: TGTGCCTGGGTTTCGAGCACTGAAGCTTTCTTT. The gene calls are TRBV30 and TRBJ1-1; D not resolved. CDR3 size: 11 residues. CDR1 is GTSNPN and CDR2 is SVGIG in the germline V gene (reference sequence). Trimming stripped 5 bases from V and 4 bases from J, with 8 bases between.

The rearrangement links TRBV5-7 to TRBJ1-6; a weak D match, TRBD1 (5 bases). TRBV5-7 is known as an ORF, though its function is uncertain. The V and J ends lost 1 base and 0 bases respectively, with 17 bases between them. The CDR3 loop spans 19 amino acids. As DNA, the CDR3 is TGTGCCAGCAGCTTGCGGGGGACCCGCTCGAGCTCCTATAATTCACCCCTCCACTTT. It codes for CASSLRGTRSSSYNSPLHF.

V and J are TRBV15 and TRBJ1-5; D gene uncertain. Germline CDR1 LNHNV, CDR2 YYDKDF (reference sequence). V lost 0 bases, J lost 9 bases, and 24 bases lay in between. The CDR3 contains 18 residues. Here the CDR3 reads CATSRDPILDTREWPQHF. The CDR3 DNA is TGTGCCACCAGCAGAGACCCCATCTTAGACACCCGAGAATGGCCCCAGCATTTT.

The genes are TRBV6-5 and TRBJ2-7, with 10 bases matching TRBD1. Germline values: CDR1 MNHEY, CDR2 SVGAGI. This CDR3 is built from 14 residues. V shed 3 bases, J shed 3 bases, and the junction held 2 bases outside the gene matches. The DNA for the CDR3 is TGTGCCAGCAGTTATAGGGACAGGGGCTACGAGCAGTACTTC. This gives the protein CASSYRDRGYEQYF.

This chain connects TRBV29-1 to TRBJ2-7, with D perhaps being TRBD1 or TRBD2 (5 bases each). The CDR3 spans 12 residues. Germline V gene data show CDR1 as SQVTM and CDR2 as ANQGSEA. V lost 5 bases, J lost 1 base, and 9 bases lay in between. CDR3 protein: CSVLGVSYEQYF. Here the CDR3 DNA reads TGCAGCGTTCTGGGGGTTTCCTACGAGCAGTACTTC.

The CDR3 sequence: CASRLRVSTEAFF. CDR3 in DNA: TGTGCCAGCAGACTACGAGTGAGCACTGAAGCTTTCTTT. The chain couples TRBV6-4 to TRBJ1-1; D is ambiguous. There are 13 residues in the CDR3. V gave up 6 bases and J gave up 4 bases, with 12 bases separating them. CDR1 is MRHNA and CDR2 is SNTAGT in the germline V gene.

This clone was seen once. The V gene is TRBV6-5, the J gene TRBJ2-7, with D hard to call. The CDR3 runs to 16 residues. The V and J ends lost 0 bases and 3 bases respectively, with 15 bases between them. Germline loops: CDR1 MNHEY, CDR2 SVGAGI. This CDR3 reads CASSYSSAGRGYEQYF. DNA of the CDR3: TGTGCCAGCAGTTACTCGAGTGCCGGGCGCGGCTACGAGCAGTACTTC.

This chain joins TRBV28 and TRBJ2-7; weak D call: TRBD2 (5 bases). CDR1 and CDR2 (germline): MDHEN, SYDVKM. Trimming shortened V by 2 bases and J by 3 bases, and 14 bases separated the two germline ends. The CDR3 has 15 residues. Here the CDR3 reads CASSLDAGRHYEQYF. The CDR3 coding sequence is TGTGCCAGCAGTTTAGACGCGGGCAGACACTACGAGCAGTACTTC.

The rearrangement uses TRBV2 and TRBJ2-3, with 10 bases identical to TRBD2. The CDR3 covers 17 residues. V gave up 4 bases and J gave up 3 bases; unmatched junction bases: 10. Germline CDR1 is SNHLY and CDR2 is FYNNEI. The CDR3 sequence is CASSVPLKRGGTDTQYF. CDR3 in DNA: TGTGCCAGCAGTGTCCCCCTTAAGCGGGGGGGAACAGATACGCAGTATTTT.

The chain links TRBV7-3 to TRBJ1-6; the D is unclear. Per the germline V gene, CDR1 is SGHTA and CDR2 is FQGTGA. V lost 1 base and J lost 14, with 12 bases in between. CDR3 size: 13 residues. CDR3 sequence: CASSLIDSGTLHF. CDR3 in DNA: TGTGCCAGCAGCTTAATTGATAGTGGGACCCTCCACTTT.

The CDR3 region has the DNA TGCGCCAGCAGCCAGATAACAGGGTCGGGGACTGAAGCTTTCTTT. Amino acid sequence: CASSQITGSGTEAFF. V gene TRBV5-1 combines with J gene TRBJ1-1; D possibly corresponds to TRBD1 (6 bases). Germline V lookup: CDR1 SGHRS, CDR2 YFSETQ. This CDR3 has 15 residues. V lost 4 bases to trimming and J lost 5 bases, with 18 bases between them.

The V and J genes are TRBV5-5 and TRBJ2-7; tentatively, D is TRBD1 (6 bases). The CDR3 runs to 16 residues. Trimming pared 4 bases from V and 4 bases from J, leaving 21 bases between. The germline V gene encodes CDR1 SGHKS and CDR2 YYEKEE (reference sequence). CDR3 protein: CASSIGTTARPYEQYF. CDR3 in DNA: TGTGCCAGCAGCATAGGGACAACGGCCCGCCCATACGAGCAGTACTTC.

The rearrangement joins TRBV5-1 to TRBJ2-7, with TRBD1 as a possible D gene (6 bases). Trimming stripped 4 bases from V and 3 bases from J, with 14 bases between. The CDR3 extends over 14 amino acids. Germline assignment: CDR1 SGHRS and CDR2 YFSETQ. This CDR3 is CASSRAGANYEQYF. Here the CDR3 DNA reads TGCGCCAGCAGCCGGGCAGGGGCGAACTACGAGCAGTACTTC.

V usage is TRBV28 and J usage is TRBJ1-4; TRBD1 agrees at 7 bases. Looked up from germline, CDR1 is MDHEN and CDR2 is SYDVKM. The CDR3 loop spans 15 amino acids. Unmatched junction bases numbered 7, after V lost 6 bases and J lost 3 bases. The CDR3 loop reads CASSRQGLANEKLFF. In DNA, the CDR3 is TGTGCCAGCAGCCGACAGGGTTTGGCTAATGAAAAACTGTTTTTT.

The V and J genes are TRBV11-2 and TRBJ1-2; TRBD1 matches at 11 bases. CDR1 and CDR2 from the germline V gene are SGHAT and FQNNGV. This CDR3 contains 16 residues. V shed 0 bases and J 3 bases; nucleotides not matched to a gene: 3. The CDR3 region is CASSLDRTGGDYGYTF. For the CDR3, the DNA is TGTGCCAGCAGCTTAGATCGGACAGGGGGCGACTATGGCTACACCTTC.

The chain uses TRBV5-6 and TRBJ1-1; D gene unclear. V lost 0 bases and J 5 bases, leaving 8 bases between the germline ends. The germline CDR1 and CDR2 sequences are SGHDT and YYEEEE. The CDR3 contains 13 residues. CDR3 in DNA: TGTGCCAGCAGCTTGGGGGCCCGGACTGAAGCTTTCTTT. As protein: CASSLGARTEAFF. Full variable domain (outside the CDR3, taken from reference TRBV5-6 and TRBJ1-1): DAGVTQSPTHLIKTRGQQVTLRCSPKSGHDTVSWYQQALGQGPQFIFQYYEEEERQRGNFPDRFSGHQFPNYSSELNVNALLLGDSALYLCASSLGARTEAFFGQGTRLTVV.

The V and J genes are TRBV7-2 and TRBJ2-2, with TRBD2 identical over 11 bases. The CDR3 length is 17 residues. From germline, CDR1 is SGHTA and CDR2 FQGNSA. V dropped 2 bases and J dropped 5; count of bases not matched to a gene: 7. CDR3 protein: CASSLRSGLAGTGELFF. The CDR3, as DNA: TGTGCCAGCAGCTTAAGGAGCGGACTAGCGGGTACCGGGGAGCTGTTTTTT. Drawing the rest from reference TRBV7-2 and TRBJ2-2, the complete variable domain is GAGVSQSPSNKVTEKGKDVELRCDPISGHTALYWYRQSLGQGLEFLIYFQGNSAPDKSGLPSDRFSAERTGGSVSTLTIQRTQQEDSAVYLCASSLRSGLAGTGELFFGEGSRLTVL.

This rearrangement joins TRBV4-1 to TRBJ1-1; a weak D match, TRBD1 (5 bases). The CDR3 sequence is 15 residues long. The germline V gene encodes CDR1 MGHRA and CDR2 YSYEKL. The V end was cut by 7 bases, the J end by 0 bases, with 15 bases between. The CDR3 sequence is CASTISWGLNTEAFF. The CDR3 region has the DNA TGCGCCAGCACCATATCCTGGGGACTGAACACTGAAGCTTTCTTT.

This chain uses TRBV9 with TRBJ2-7; D ambiguous. Per the germline V gene, CDR1 is SGDLS and CDR2 is YYNGEE. This CDR3 contains 13 residues. The germline V and J ends were trimmed by 2 bases and 7 bases, with 13 bases remaining between them. The CDR3 spells CASSVAPYGEQYF. CDR3 sequence (DNA): TGTGCCAGCAGCGTCGCTCCGTACGGGGAGCAGTACTTC.

The chain is built from TRBV7-3 and TRBJ1-1; maybe TRBD1 (5 bases). Looked up from germline, CDR1 is SGHTA and CDR2 is FQGTGA. The V end was cut by 5 bases, the J end by 1 base, with 17 bases between. This CDR3 comprises 16 residues. The CDR3 reads CASSPNSGQGNTEAFF. As DNA, the CDR3 is TGTGCCAGCAGCCCTAACTCCGGGCAGGGGAACACTGAAGCTTTCTTT. Complete variable domain (other parts from reference TRBV7-3 and TRBJ1-1): GAGVSQTPSNKVTEKGKYVELRCDPISGHTALYWYRQSLGQGPEFLIYFQGTGAADDSGLPNDRFFAVRPEGSVSTLKIQRTERGDSAVYLCASSPNSGQGNTEAFFGQGTRLTVV.

The chain carries TRBV7-3 and TRBJ2-7; D is unresolved. V was shortened by 0 bases and J by 0 bases, with 9 bases between the two germline ends. Germline V gene data show CDR1 as SGHTA and CDR2 as FQGTGA. This CDR3 comprises 15 residues. DNA of the CDR3: TGTGCCAGCAGCTTAACAGGTTCAGGCTCCTACGAGCAGTACTTC. Translated: CASSLTGSGSYEQYF.

The V gene is TRBV9, the J gene TRBJ2-1, with D perhaps TRBD1 or TRBD2 (7 bases each). This CDR3 contains 17 residues. Germline CDR1 and CDR2: SGDLS and YYNGEE. V was cut by 4 bases and J by 9 bases, with 26 bases left in between. CDR3 region: CASSTRGEGWGDGEQFF. CDR3 coding DNA: TGTGCCAGCAGCACCAGGGGGGAGGGGTGGGGGGATGGTGAGCAGTTCTTC.

This chain links TRBV29-1 with TRBJ1-1; the D gene is possibly TRBD1 (6 bases). Trimming left V 5 bases short and J 1 base short, with 14 bases between. CDR3 length: 14 amino acids. Germline V CDR1 and CDR2: SQVTM, ANQGSEA. Here the CDR3 reads CSVQFEGQNTEAFF. CDR3 in DNA: TGCAGCGTTCAATTTGAGGGACAGAACACTGAAGCTTTCTTT.

This clone has at least ten counts. This CDR3 is also generated by other DNA sequences in the sample. The chain carries TRBV7-2 and TRBJ1-6, with 9 bases fitting TRBD1. This CDR3 region has 14 residues. The ends lost 4 bases at V and 9 bases at J; junction bases unmatched: 4. Germline assignment: CDR1 SGHTA and CDR2 FQGNSA. The CDR3 loop reads CASSSTGGSSPLHF. For the CDR3, the DNA is TGTGCCAGCAGCTCAACAGGGGGCTCTTCACCCCTCCACTTT. The whole variable domain, remainder taken from reference TRBV7-2 and TRBJ1-6, is GAGVSQSPSNKVTEKGKDVELRCDPISGHTALYWYRQSLGQGLEFLIYFQGNSAPDKSGLPSDRFSAERTGGSVSTLTIQRTQQEDSAVYLCASSSTGGSSPLHFGNGTRLTVT.

The rearrangement joins TRBV28 to TRBJ2-3, with D uncertain. This CDR3 comprises 14 residues. Germline V gene sequence: CDR1 MDHEN, CDR2 SYDVKM. V was pared by 6 bases and J by 5 bases, with 15 bases between. This chain's CDR3 is CASSYPPARDTQYF. CDR3 in DNA: TGTGCCAGCAGCTATCCCCCCGCCCGAGATACGCAGTATTTT.